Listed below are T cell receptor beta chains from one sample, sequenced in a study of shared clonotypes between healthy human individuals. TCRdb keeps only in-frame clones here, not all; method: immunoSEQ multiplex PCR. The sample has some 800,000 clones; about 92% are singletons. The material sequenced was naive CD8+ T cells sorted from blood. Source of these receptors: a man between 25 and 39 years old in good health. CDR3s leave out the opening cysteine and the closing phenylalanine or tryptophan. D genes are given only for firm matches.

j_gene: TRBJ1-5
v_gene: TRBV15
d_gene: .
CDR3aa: ATSSAGAQSLLAQH

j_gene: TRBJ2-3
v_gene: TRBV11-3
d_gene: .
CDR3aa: ASSLGGTEQY

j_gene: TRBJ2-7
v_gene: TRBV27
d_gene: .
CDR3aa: ASSADESYEQY

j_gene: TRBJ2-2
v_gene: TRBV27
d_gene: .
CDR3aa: ASSPLIGGQRSGELF

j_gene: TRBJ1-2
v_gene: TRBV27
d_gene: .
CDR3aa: ASSPATANYGYT

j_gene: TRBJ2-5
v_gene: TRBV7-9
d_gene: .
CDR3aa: ASSLDRDQETQY

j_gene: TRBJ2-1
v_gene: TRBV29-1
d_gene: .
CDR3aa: SVEQATYNEQF

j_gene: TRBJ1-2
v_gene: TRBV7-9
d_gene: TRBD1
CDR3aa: ASRPRTGANYGYT

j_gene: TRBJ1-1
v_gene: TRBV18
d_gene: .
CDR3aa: ASSPPSRENTEAF

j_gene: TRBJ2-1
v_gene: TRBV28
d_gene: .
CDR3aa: ASSFPGPRNEQF

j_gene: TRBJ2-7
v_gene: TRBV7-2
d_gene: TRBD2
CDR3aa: ASSPTSVHEQY

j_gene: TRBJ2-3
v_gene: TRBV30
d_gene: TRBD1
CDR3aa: AWSEGAFSGADTQY

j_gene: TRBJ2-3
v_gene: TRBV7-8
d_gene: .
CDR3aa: ASSAQYGDTQY

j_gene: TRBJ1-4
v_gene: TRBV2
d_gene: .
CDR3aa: ASIWGTGATPSTNEKLF

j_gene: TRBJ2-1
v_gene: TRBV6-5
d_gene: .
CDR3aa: ASSYSSGWVQF

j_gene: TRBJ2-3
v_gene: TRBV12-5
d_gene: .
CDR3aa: ASGDKQLAVGPDTQY

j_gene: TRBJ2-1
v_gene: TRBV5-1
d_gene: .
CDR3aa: ASSLAQRAIDEQF

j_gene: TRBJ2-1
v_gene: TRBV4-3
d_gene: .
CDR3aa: ASSQDPLVNEQF

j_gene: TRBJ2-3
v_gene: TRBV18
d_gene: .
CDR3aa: ASSPRPVSSTDTQY

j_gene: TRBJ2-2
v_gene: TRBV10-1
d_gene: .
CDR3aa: ASSESTGGGELF

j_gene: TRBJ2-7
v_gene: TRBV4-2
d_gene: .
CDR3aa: ASSLQWGPYEQY

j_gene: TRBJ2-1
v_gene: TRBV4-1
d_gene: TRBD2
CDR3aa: ASSQDPPSGRANEQF

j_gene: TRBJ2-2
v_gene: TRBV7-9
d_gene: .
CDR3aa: ASSEGLAAGNTGELF

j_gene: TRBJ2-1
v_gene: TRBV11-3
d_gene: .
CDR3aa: ASSTSQDNYNEQF

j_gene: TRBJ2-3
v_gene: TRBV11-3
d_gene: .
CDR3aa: ASSPRTGTDTQY

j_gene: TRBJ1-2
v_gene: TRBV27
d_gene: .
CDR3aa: ASSSRLFRVVDGYT

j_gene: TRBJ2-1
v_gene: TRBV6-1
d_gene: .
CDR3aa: ASSEGSSYNEQF

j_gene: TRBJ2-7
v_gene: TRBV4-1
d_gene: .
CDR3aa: ASSSGVGSYEQY

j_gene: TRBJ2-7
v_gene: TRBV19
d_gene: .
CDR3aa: ASSLSGTPREQY

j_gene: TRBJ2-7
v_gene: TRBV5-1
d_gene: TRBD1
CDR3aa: ASSSSGAGGRYEQY

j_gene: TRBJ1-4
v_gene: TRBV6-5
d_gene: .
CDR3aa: ASSSIGGINEKLF

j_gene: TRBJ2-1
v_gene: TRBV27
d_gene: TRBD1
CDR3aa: ASSLLVGGDEQF

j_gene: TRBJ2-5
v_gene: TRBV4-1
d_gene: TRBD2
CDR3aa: ASSQGYWTSGDQETQY

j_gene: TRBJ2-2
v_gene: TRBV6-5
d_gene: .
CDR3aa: ASSYGLNTGELF

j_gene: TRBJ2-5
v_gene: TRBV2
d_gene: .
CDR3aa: ASSEARVRGETQY

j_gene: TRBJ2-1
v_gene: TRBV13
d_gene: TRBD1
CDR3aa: ASSLGQGAEQF

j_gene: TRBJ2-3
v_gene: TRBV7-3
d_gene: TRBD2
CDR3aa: ASSQRTRADTQY

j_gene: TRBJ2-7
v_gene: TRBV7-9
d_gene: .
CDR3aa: ASSWGAGDYEQY

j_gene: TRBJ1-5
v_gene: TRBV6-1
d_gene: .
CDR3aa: ASSEFEYNQPQH

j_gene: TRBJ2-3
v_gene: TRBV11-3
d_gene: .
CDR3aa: ASSNGDTDTQY

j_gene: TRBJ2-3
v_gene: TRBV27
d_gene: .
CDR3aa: ASSFTGSSTDTQY

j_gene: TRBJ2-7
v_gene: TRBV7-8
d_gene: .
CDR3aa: ASSLNPSAYEQY

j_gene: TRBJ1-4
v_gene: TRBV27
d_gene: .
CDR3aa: ASSLLSGYNEKLF

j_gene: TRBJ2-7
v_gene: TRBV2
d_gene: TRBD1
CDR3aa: ASHGTGRVSSYEQY

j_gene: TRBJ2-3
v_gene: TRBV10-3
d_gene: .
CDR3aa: AISRDGFTDTQY

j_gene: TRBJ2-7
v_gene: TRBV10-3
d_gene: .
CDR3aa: AISSPGRGSEQY

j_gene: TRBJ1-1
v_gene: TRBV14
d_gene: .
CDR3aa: ASSQSIARANTEAF

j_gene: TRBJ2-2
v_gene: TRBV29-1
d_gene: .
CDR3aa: SGAGTTNTGELF

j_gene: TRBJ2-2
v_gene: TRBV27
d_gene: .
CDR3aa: ASRVDAGELF

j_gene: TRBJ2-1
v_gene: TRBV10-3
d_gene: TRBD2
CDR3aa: AISDMGGPPNEQF